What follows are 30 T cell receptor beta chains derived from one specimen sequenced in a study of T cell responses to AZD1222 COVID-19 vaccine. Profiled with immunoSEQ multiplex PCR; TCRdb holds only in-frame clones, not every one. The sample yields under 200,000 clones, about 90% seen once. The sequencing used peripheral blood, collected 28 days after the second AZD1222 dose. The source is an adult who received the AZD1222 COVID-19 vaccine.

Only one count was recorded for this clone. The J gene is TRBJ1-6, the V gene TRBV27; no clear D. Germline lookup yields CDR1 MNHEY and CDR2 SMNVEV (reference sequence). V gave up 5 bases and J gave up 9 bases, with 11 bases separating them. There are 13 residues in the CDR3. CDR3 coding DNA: TGTGCCAGCAGTATCACCGGGCCTTCACCCCTCCACTTT. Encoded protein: CASSITGPSPLHF.

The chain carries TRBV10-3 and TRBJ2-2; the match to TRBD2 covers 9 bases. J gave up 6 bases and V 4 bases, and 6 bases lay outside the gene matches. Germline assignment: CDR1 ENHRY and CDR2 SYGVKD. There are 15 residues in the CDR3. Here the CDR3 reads CAISASGEVAGELFF. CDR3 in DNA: TGTGCCATCAGTGCTAGCGGGGAGGTGGCCGGGGAGCTGTTTTTT.

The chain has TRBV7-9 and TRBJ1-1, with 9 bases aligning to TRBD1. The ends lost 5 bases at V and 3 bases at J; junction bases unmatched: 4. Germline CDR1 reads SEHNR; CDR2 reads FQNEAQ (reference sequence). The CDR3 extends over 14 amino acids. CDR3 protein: CASSEQGADTEAFF. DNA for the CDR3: TGTGCCAGCAGCGAACAGGGGGCGGACACTGAAGCTTTCTTT.

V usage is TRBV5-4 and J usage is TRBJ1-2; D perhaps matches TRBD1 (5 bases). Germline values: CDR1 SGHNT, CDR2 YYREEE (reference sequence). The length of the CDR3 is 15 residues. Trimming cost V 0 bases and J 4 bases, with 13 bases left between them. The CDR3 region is CASSLGPEGPYGYTF. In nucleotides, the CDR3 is TGTGCCAGCAGCTTGGGACCTGAGGGGCCCTATGGCTACACCTTC.

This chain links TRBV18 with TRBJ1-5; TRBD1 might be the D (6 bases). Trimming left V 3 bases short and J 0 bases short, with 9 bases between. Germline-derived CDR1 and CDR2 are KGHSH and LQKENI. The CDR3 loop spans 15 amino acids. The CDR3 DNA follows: TGTGCCAGCTCACCCGGACAGATTAGCAATCAGCCCCAGCATTTT. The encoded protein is CASSPGQISNQPQHF.

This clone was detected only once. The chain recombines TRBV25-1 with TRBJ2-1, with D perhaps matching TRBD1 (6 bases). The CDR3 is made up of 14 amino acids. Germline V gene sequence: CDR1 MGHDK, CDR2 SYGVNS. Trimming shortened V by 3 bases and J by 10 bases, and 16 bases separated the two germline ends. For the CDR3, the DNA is TGTGCCAGCAGTGACCCTGACAGGAGCGCAGAGCAGTTCTTC. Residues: CASSDPDRSAEQFF. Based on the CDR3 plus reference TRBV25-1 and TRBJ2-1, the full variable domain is EADIYQTPRYLVIGTGKKITLECSQTMGHDKMYWYQQDPGMELHLIHYSYGVNSTEKGDLSSESTVSRIRTEHFPLTLESARPSHTSQYLCASSDPDRSAEQFFGPGTRLTVL.

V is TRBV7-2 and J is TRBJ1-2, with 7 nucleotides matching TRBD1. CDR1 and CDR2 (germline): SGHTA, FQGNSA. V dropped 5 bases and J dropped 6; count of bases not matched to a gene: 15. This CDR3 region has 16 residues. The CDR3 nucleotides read TGTGCCAGCAGCCGGGTGACAGGGCCCCTTTCCCATGGCTACACCTTC. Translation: CASSRVTGPLSHGYTF.

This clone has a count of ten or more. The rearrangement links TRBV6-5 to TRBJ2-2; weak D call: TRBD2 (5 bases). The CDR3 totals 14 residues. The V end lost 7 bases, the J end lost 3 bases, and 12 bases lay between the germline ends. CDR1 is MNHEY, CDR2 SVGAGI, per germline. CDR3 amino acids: CASKGGGDTGELFF. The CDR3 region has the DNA TGTGCCAGCAAGGGTGGAGGTGACACCGGGGAGCTGTTTTTT.

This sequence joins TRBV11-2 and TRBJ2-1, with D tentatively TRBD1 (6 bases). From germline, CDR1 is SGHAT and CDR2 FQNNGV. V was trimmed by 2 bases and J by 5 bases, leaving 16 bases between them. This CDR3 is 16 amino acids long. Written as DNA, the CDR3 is TGTGCCAGCAGCTTACGGCCCCTGGACAGACACAATGAGCAGTTCTTC. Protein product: CASSLRPLDRHNEQFF.

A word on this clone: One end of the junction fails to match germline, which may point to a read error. CDR3 in DNA: TGTGCTAGCAGCTTTAGGGGGCCCCCAGATACGCAGTATTTT. This encodes CASSFRGPPDTQYF. The V gene is TRBV7-7, the J gene TRBJ2-3; 7 bases are shared with TRBD1. CDR1 SSHAT and CDR2 FNYEAQ come from the germline V gene (reference sequence). The CDR3 is 14 residues long.

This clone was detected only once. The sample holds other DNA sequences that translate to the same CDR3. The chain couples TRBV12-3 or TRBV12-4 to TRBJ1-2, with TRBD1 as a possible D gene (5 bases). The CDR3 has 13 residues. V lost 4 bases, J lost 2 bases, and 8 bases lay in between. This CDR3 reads CASSSGTNYGYTF. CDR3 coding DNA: TGTGCCAGCAGTTCCGGGACGAACTATGGCTACACCTTC.

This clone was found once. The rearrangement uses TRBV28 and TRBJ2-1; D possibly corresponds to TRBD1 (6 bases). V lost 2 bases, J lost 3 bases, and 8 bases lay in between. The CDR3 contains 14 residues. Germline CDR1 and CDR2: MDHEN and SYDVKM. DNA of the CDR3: TGTGCCAGCAGTTTAGCCAGGGGCTACAATGAGCAGTTCTTC. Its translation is CASSLARGYNEQFF.

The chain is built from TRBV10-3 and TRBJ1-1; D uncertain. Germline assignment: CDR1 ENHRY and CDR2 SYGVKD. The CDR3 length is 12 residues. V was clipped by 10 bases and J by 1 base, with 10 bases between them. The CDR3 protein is CATQAGNTEAFF. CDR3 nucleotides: TGTGCCACCCAGGCGGGGAACACTGAAGCTTTCTTT.

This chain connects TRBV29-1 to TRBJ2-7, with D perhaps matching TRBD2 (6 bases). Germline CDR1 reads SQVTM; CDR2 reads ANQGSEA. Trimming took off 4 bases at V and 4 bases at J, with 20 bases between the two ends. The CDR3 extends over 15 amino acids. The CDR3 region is CSVVGPGAGGYEQYF. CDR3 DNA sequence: TGCAGCGTTGTGGGGCCTGGGGCAGGAGGGTACGAGCAGTACTTC.

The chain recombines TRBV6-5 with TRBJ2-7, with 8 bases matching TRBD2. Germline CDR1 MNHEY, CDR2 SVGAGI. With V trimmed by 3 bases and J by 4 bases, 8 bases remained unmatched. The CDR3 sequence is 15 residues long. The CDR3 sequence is CASSYESGGPYEQYF. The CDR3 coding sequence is TGTGCCAGCAGTTATGAGAGCGGGGGCCCTTACGAGCAGTACTTC.

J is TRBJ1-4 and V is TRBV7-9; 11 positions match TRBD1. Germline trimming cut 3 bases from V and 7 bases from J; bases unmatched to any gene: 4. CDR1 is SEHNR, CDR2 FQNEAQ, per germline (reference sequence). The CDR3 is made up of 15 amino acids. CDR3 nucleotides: TGTGCCAGCAGCTTCGGGACAGGGGGTTCTGAAAAACTGTTTTTT. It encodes CASSFGTGGSEKLFF.

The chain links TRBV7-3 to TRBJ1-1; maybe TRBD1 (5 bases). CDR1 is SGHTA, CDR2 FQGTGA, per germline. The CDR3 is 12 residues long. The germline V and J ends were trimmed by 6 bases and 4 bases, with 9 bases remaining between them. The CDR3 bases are TGTGCCAGCAGTACAACAGGCACTGAAGCTTTCTTT. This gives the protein CASSTTGTEAFF.

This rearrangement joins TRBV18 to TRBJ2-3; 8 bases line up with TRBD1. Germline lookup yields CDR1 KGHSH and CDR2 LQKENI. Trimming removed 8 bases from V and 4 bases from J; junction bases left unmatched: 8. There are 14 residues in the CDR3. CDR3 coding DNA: TGTGCCAGCGTAGGACAGGGAGGCGCAGATACGCAGTATTTT. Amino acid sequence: CASVGQGGADTQYF.

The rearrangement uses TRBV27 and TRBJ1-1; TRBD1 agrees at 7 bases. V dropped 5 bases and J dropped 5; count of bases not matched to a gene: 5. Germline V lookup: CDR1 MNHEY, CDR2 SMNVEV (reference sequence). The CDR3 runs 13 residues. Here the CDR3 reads CASSPTGFTEAFF. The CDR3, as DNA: TGTGCCAGCAGTCCGACAGGGTTTACTGAAGCTTTCTTT.

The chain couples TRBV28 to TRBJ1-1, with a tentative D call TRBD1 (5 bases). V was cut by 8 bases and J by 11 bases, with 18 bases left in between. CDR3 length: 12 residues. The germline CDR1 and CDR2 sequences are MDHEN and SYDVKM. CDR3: CASSSGGRSAFF. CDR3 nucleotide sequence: TGTGCCAGCTCCTCGGGGGGGAGGTCGGCTTTCTTT.

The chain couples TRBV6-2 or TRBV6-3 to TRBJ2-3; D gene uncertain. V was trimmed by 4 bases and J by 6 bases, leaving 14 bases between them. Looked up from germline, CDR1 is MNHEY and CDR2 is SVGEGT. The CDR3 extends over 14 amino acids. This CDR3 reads CASSFLTPRDTQYF. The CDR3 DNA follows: TGTGCCAGCAGTTTTCTTACTCCGCGGGATACGCAGTATTTT.

The CDR3 here is CAWSARGTVYSQPQHF. For the CDR3, the DNA is TGTGCCTGGAGTGCCCGCGGGACAGTTTATTCTCAGCCCCAGCATTTT. This chain joins TRBV30 and TRBJ1-5; 7 positions match TRBD1. This CDR3 has 16 amino acids. V was clipped by 1 base and J by 6 bases; unmatched bases: 12. From germline, CDR1 is GTSNPN and CDR2 SVGIG (reference sequence).

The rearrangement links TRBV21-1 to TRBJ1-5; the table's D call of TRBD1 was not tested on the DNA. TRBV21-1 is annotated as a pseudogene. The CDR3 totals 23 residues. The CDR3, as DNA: TGTGCCAGCATCTCCAACTTCGACAGGGAGAGGCCAGGCAGGCCCGATAGCAATCAGCCCCAGCATTTT. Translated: CASISNFDRERPGRPDSNQPQHF.

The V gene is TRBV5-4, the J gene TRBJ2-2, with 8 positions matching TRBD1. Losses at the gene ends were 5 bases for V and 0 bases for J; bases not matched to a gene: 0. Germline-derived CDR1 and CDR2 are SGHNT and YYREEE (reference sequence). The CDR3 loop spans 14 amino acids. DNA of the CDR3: TGTGCCAGCAGGGGACAGGCGAACACCGGGGAGCTGTTTTTT. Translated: CASRGQANTGELFF.

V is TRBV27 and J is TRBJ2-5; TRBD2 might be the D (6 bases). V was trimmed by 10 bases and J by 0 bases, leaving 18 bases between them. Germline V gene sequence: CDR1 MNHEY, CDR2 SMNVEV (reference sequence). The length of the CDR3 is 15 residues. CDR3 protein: CATSTGGLYQETQYF. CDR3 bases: TGTGCCACCTCCACCGGGGGATTGTACCAAGAGACCCAGTACTTC.

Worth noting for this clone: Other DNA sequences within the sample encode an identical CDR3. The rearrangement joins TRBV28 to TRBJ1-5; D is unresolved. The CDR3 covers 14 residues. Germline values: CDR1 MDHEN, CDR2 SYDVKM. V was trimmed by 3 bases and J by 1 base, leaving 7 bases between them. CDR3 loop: CASSLGGSNQPQHF. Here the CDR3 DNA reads TGTGCCAGCAGTTTGGGAGGGAGCAATCAGCCCCAGCATTTT.

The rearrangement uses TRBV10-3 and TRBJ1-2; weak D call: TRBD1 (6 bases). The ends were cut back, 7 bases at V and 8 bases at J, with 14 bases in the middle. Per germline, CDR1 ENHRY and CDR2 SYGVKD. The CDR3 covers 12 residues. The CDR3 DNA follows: TGTGCCATCACTCAGGACAGAGGCGGCTACACCTTC. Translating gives CAITQDRGGYTF.

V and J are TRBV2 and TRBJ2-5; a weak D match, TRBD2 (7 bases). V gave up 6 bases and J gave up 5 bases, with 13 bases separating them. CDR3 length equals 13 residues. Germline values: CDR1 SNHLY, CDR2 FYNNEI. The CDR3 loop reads CASSRGAPETQYF. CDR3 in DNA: TGTGCCAGCAGCCGGGGGGCCCCGGAGACCCAGTACTTC.

For the CDR3, the DNA is TGTGCCAGCAGCTTGAGGGGAGGAGGGTCTAATGAAAAACTGTTTTTT. This sequence encodes CASSLRGGGSNEKLFF. This chain joins TRBV7-2 and TRBJ1-4, with D possibly being TRBD1 (5 bases). Per the germline V gene, CDR1 is SGHTA and CDR2 is FQGNSA. CDR3 length equals 16 residues. The V end was cut by 3 bases, the J end by 3 bases, with 14 bases between.

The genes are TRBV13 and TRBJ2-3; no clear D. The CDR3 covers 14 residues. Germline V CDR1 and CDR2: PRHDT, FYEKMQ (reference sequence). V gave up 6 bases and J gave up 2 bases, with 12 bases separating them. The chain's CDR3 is CASSPDGYTDTQYF. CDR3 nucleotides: TGTGCCAGCAGTCCCGATGGGTACACAGATACGCAGTATTTT.